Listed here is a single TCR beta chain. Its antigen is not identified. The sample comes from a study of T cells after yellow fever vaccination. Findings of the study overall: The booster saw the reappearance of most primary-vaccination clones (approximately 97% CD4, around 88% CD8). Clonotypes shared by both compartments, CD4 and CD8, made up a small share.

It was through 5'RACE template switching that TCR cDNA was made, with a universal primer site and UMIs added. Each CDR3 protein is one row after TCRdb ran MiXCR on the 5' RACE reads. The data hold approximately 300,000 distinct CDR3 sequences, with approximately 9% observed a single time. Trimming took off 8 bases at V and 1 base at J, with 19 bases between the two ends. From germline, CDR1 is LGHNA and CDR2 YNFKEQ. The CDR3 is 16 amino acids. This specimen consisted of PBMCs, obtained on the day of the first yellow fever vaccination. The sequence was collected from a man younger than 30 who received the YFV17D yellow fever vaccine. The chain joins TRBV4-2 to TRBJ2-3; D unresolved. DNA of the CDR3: TGTGCCAGCGGCTTTGCTGGCAGACGACGCACAGATACGCAGTATTTT. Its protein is CASGFAGRRRTDTQYF.